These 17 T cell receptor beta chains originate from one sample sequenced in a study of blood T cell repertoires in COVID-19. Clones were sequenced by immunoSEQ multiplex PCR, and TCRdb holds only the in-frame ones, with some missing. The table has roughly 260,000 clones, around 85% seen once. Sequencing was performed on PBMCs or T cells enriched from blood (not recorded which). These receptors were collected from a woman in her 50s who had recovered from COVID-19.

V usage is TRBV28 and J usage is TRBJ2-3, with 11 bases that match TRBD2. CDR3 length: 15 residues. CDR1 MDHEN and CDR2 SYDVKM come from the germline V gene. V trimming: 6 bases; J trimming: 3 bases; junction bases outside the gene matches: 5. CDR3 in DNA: TGTGCCAGCAGAAAGGGACTAGCGGCTACAGATACGCAGTATTTT. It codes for CASRKGLAATDTQYF. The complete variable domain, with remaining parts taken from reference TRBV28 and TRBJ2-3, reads DVKVTQSSRYLVKRTGEKVFLECVQDMDHENMFWYRQDPGLGLRLIYFSYDVKMKEKGDIPEGYSVSREKKERFSLILESASTNQTSMYLCASRKGLAATDTQYFGPGTRLTVL.

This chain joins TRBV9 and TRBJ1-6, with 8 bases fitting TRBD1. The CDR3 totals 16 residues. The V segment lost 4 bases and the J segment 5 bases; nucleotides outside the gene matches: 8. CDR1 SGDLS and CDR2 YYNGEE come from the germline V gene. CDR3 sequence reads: CASSPRTGLNNSPLHF. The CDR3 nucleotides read TGTGCCAGCAGCCCACGGACAGGGCTTAATAATTCACCCCTCCACTTT.

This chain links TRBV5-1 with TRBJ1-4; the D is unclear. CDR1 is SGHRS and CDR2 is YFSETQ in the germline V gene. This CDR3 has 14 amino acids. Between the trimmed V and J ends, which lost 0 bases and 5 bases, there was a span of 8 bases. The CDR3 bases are TGCGCCAGCAGCTTGGCGGGTATAAATGAAAAACTGTTTTTT. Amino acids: CASSLAGINEKLFF.

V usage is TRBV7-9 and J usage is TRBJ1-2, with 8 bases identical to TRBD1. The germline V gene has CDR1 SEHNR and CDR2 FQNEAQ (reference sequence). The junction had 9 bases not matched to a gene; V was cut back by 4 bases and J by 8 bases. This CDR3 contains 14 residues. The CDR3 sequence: CASSSIRGLRGYTF. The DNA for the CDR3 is TGTGCCAGCAGCTCAATCAGGGGGCTGAGGGGCTACACCTTC.

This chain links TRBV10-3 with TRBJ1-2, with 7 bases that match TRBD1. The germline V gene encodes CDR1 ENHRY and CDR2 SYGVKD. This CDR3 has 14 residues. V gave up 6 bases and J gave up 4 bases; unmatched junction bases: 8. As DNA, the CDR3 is TGTGCCATCAGGGACGAGGGGGCTCGCTATGGCTACACCTTC. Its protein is CAIRDEGARYGYTF.

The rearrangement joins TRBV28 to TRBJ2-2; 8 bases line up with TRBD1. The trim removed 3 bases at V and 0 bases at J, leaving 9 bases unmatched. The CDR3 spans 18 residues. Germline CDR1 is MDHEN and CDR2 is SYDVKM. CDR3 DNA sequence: TGTGCCAGCAGTTTTATCGGGACAGGTTACGCGAACACCGGGGAGCTGTTTTTT. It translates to CASSFIGTGYANTGELFF.

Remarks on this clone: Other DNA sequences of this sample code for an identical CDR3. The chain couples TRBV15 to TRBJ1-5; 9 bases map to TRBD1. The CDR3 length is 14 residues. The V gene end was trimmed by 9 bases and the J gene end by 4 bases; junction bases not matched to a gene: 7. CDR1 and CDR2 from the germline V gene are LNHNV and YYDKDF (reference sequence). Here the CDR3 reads CATRGTGNNQPQHF. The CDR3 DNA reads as TGTGCCACTAGAGGGACAGGGAATAATCAGCCCCAGCATTTT.

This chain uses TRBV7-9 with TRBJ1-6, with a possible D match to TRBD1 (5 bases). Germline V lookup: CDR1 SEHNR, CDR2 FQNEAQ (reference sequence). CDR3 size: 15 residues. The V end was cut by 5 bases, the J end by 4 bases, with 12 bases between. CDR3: CASSPSPGYNSPLHF. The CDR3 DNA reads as TGTGCCAGCAGCCCTTCCCCAGGGTATAATTCACCCCTCCACTTT.

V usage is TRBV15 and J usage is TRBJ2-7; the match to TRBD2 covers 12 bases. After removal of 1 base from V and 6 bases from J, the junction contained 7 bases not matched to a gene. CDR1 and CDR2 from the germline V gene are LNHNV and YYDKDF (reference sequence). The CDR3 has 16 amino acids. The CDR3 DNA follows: TGTGCCACCAGCAGAGGGGGCGGACTAGCGGGACGCGAGCAGTACTTC. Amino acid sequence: CATSRGGGLAGREQYF.

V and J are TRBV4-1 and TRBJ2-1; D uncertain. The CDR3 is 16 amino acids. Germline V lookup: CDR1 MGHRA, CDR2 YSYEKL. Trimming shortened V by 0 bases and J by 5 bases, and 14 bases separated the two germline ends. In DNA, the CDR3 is TGCGCCAGCAGCCAAGAAGTGACACGCGTAAACAATGAGCAGTTCTTC. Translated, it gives CASSQEVTRVNNEQFF.

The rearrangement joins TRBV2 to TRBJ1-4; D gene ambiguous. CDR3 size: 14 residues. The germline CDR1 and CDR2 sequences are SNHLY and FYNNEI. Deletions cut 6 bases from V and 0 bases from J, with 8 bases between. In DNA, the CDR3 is TGTGCCAGCAGGCCCGGGGCAACTAATGAAAAACTGTTTTTT. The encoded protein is CASRPGATNEKLFF.

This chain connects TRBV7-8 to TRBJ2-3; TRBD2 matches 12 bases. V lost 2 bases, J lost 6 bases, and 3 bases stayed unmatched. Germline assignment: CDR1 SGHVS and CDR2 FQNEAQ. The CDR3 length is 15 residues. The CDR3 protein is CASSLTSGRTDTQYF. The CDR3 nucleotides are TGTGCCAGCAGCTTAACTAGCGGGAGGACCGATACGCAGTATTTT.

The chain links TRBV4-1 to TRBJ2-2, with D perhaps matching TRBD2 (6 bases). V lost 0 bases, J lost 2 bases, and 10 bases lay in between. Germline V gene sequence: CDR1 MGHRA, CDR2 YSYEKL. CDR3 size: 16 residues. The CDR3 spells CASSQDPGRNTGELFF. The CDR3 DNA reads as TGCGCCAGCAGCCAAGACCCCGGGAGAAACACCGGGGAGCTGTTTTTT.

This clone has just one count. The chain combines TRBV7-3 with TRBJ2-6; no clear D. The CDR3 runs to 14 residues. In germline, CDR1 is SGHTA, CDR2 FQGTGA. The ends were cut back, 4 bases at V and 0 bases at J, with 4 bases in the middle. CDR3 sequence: CASSSSSGANVLTF. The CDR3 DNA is TGTGCCAGCAGCTCCAGCTCTGGGGCCAACGTCCTGACTTTC.

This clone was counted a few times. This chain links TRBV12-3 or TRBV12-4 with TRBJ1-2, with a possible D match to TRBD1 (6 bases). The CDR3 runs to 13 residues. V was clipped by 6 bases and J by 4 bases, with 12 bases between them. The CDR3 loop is CASSRQGPYGYTF. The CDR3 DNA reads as TGTGCCAGCAGCCGGCAGGGGCCCTATGGCTACACCTTC.

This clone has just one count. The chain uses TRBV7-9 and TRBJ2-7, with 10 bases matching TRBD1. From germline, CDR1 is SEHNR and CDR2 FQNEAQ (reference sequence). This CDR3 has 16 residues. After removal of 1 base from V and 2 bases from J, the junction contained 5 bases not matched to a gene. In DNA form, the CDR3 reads TGTGCCAGCAGCTTAGAGGGGGGGACAGGGGCCTACGAGCAGTACTTC. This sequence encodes CASSLEGGTGAYEQYF.

In nucleotides, the CDR3 is TGTGCCAGCAGCCGTGGGCAGGCTAACTATGGCTACACCTTC. Translation: CASSRGQANYGYTF. The chain is built from TRBV14 and TRBJ1-2; no firm D call. Trimming pared 4 bases from V and 0 bases from J, leaving 9 bases between. CDR1 SGHDN and CDR2 FVKESK come from the germline V gene. This CDR3 has 14 amino acids.